This T cell receptor beta chain was retrieved from a study of shared clonotypes between healthy human individuals. About the study: Each donor contributed plates that comprised three CD4 naive, three CD4 memory, two CD8 naive and one CD8 memory.

Each sorted subset replicate got 200 ng genomic DNA, 30,000 or so genomes. Data came from immunoSEQ multiplex PCR; TCRdb stores just in-frame clones and leaves some out. This table has roughly 2.5 million clones, around 94% appearing once. General study results and limits: Compared with memory subsets, naive subsets generally had larger estimated richness.

As to this clone: Its matching antigen is unknown.

Germline CDR1 MNHEY, CDR2 SVGAGI. Trimming left V 7 bases short and J 9 bases short, with 19 bases between. This CDR3 has 14 residues. The specimen was naive CD4+ T cells sorted from blood. Described subset: CD45RA+ positively selected. The sequence derives from a man between 18 and 29 years old in good health. V and J are TRBV6-5 and TRBJ2-1; TRBD1 is a possible D gene (5 bases). The CDR3 nucleotides are TGTGCCAGCAATAAAGGACCGACCCAGGGTGAGCAGTTCTTC. The encoded protein is CASNKGPTQGEQFF.